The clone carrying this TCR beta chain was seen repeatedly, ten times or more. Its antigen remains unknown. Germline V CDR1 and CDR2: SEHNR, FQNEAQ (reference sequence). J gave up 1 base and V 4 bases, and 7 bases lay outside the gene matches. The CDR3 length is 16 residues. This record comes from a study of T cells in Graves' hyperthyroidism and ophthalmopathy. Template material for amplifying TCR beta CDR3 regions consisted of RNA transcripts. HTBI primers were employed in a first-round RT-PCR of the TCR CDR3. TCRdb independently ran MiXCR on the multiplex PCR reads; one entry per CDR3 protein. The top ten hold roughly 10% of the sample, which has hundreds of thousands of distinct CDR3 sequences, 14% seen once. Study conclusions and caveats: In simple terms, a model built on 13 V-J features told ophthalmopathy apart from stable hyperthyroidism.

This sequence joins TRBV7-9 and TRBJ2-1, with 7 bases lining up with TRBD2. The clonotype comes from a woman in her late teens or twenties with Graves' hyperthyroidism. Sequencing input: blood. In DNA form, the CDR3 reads TGTGCCAGCAGCTCACTTACTAGCGATTCCTACAATGAGCAGTTCTTC. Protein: CASSSLTSDSYNEQFF.